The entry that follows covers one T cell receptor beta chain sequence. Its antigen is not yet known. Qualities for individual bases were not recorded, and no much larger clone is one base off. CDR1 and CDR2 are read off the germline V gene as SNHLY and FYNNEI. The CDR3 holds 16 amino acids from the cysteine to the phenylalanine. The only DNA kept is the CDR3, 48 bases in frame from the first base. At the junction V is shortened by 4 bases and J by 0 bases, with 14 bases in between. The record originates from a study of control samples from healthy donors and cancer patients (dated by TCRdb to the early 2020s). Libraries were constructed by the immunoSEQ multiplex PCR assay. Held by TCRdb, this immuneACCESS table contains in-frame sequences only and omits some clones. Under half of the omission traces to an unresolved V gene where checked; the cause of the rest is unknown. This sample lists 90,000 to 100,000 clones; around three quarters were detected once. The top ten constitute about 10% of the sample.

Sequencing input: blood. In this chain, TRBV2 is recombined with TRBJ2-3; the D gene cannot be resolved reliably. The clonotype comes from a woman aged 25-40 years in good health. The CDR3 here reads CASSVLTWGSTDTQYF. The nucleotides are TGTGCCAGCAGTGTTTTGACCTGGGGAAGCACAGATACGCAGTATTTT.